Presented here are 32 T cell receptor beta chains from one specimen sequenced in a study of T-cell reconstitution after alpha-beta-depleted transplantation in children. During its preparation, the TCRbeta library received unique molecular identifiers. TCRdb re-called the PCR reads with MiXCR, one entry per CDR3 protein. The data contain fewer than 750,000 distinct CDR3 sequences, about a quarter of them singletons. Sequenced here: PBMCs, sampled before TCRalphabeta/CD19-depleted stem cell transplant. Every receptor here comes from a boy under three years old with Wiskott-Aldrich syndrome, due to receive a stem cell transplant.

This clonotype was recorded a few times. The CDR3, as DNA: TGTGCCAGCAGCTTAGAGCCAGGGAGTAGCTATGGCTACACCTTC. It specifies CASSLEPGSSYGYTF. The chain links TRBV11-2 to TRBJ1-2; tentatively, D is TRBD1 (5 bases). This CDR3 contains 15 residues. Trimming left V 0 bases short and J 4 bases short, with 12 bases between. CDR1 SGHAT and CDR2 FQNNGV come from the germline V gene.

The V gene is TRBV5-1, the J gene TRBJ2-7; TRBD1 might be the D (6 bases). Germline-derived CDR1 and CDR2 are SGHRS and YFSETQ. The CDR3 spans 15 residues. Trimming took off 2 bases at V and 7 bases at J, with 19 bases between the two ends. The CDR3 bases are TGCGCCAGCAGCTTCAGGGGTGGTTATGTAGCGGAGCAGTACTTC. The encoded protein is CASSFRGGYVAEQYF.

The rearrangement links TRBV20-1 to TRBJ1-2; D uncertain. The CDR3 sequence is 13 residues long. Germline V gene lookup returns CDR1 DFQATT and CDR2 SNEGSKA (reference sequence). Between the trimmed V and J ends, which lost 3 bases and 3 bases, there was a span of 11 bases. In DNA, the CDR3 is TGCAGTGCTAGGAGAAGGATAGACTATGGCTACACCTTC. Protein product: CSARRRIDYGYTF.

V gene TRBV18 combines with J gene TRBJ2-1; the D gene could be TRBD1 or TRBD2 (5 bases each). The germline V gene has CDR1 KGHSH and CDR2 LQKENI. This CDR3 has 17 residues. V was pared by 4 bases and J by 6 bases, with 22 bases between. Written as DNA, the CDR3 is TGTGCCAGCTCACTCAGTCCCCGAGGGGTTAAAGTCAATGAGCAGTTCTTC. Translating gives CASSLSPRGVKVNEQFF.

The gene calls are TRBV14 and TRBJ2-7; TRBD1 matches at 8 bases. Germline CDR1 and CDR2: SGHDN and FVKESK. J lost 5 bases, V lost 3 bases, and 6 bases had no gene match. CDR3 length: 14 residues. The CDR3, as DNA: TGTGCCAGCAGCCACCGAGGACAGGGCAACGAGCAGTACTTC. Translation gives CASSHRGQGNEQYF.

The V call is TRBV4-2, the J call TRBJ1-5, with D maybe TRBD1 (5 bases). The CDR3 contains 16 residues. CDR1 and CDR2 from the germline V gene are LGHNA and YNFKEQ. V was clipped by 3 bases and J by 0 bases, with 12 bases between them. The CDR3 region has the DNA TGTGCCAGCAGCCATAGGGACGGATATAGCAATCAGCCCCAGCATTTT. Its translation is CASSHRDGYSNQPQHF.

In this sample, this clonotype turned up a few times. Mismatch with germline at one junction end may stem from a read error. The chain uses TRBV12-3 or TRBV12-4 and TRBJ2-7, with TRBD2 identical over 13 bases. This CDR3 is 13 amino acids long. CDR3 loop: CASSLQGTSGIDF. DNA for the CDR3: TGTGCCAGCAGTTTACAAGGGACTAGCGGGATTGACTTC.

This clonotype was observed a handful of times. This chain joins TRBV9 and TRBJ2-6; 8 bases align to TRBD2. Per the germline V gene, CDR1 is SGDLS and CDR2 is YYNGEE. The J segment lost 4 bases and the V segment lost 1 base, leaving 7 bases of the junction unmatched. The CDR3 has 17 residues. CDR3 bases: TGTGCCAGCAGCGTACCCGGCGGGGGGCGAGGGGCCAACGTCCTGACTTTC. The encoded protein is CASSVPGGGRGANVLTF.

This clonotype was seen a few times. This chain uses TRBV7-2 with TRBJ1-1; maybe TRBD1 (6 bases). The length of the CDR3 is 14 residues. CDR1 and CDR2 (germline): SGHTA, FQGNSA. V was pared by 5 bases and J by 4 bases, with 14 bases between. The CDR3 DNA reads TGTGCCAGCAGCACACCCCTAGGGGGCACTGAAGCTTTCTTT. Its translation: CASSTPLGGTEAFF.

The chain uses TRBV6-1 and TRBJ2-2, with D perhaps given as TRBD1 or TRBD2 (5 bases each). The CDR3 has 15 residues. Germline loops: CDR1 MNHNS, CDR2 SASEGT. The V end was cut by 8 bases, the J end by 2 bases, with 15 bases between. The CDR3 coding sequence is TGTGCCAGCCGCGGTTGGGACGCCAACACCGGGGAGCTGTTTTTT. Amino acids: CASRGWDANTGELFF.

Only a few counts were recorded for this clonotype. The gene calls are TRBV12-3 or TRBV12-4 and TRBJ1-5; D is unclear. The V end was cut by 8 bases, the J end by 4 bases, with 12 bases between. The CDR3 length is 13 residues. CDR3 region: CASGPRPNQPQHF. In nucleotides, the CDR3 is TGTGCCAGCGGTCCGAGGCCAAATCAGCCCCAGCATTTT.

In this sample, this clonotype turned up a few times. The genes are TRBV5-1 and TRBJ2-7, with D perhaps TRBD2 (6 bases). Germline lookup yields CDR1 SGHRS and CDR2 YFSETQ. The CDR3 sequence is 14 residues long. The germline V and J ends were trimmed by 3 bases and 4 bases, with 14 bases remaining between them. The CDR3 loop reads CASSSAGRIYEQYF. The CDR3 DNA sequence: TGCGCCAGCAGCTCGGCGGGACGGATTTACGAGCAGTACTTC. Combining the CDR3 with reference TRBV5-1 and TRBJ2-7 gives the whole variable domain KAGVTQTPRYLIKTRGQQVTLSCSPISGHRSVSWYQQTPGQGLQFLFEYFSETQRNKGNFPGRFSGRQFSNSRSEMNVSTLELGDSALYLCASSSAGRIYEQYFGPGTRLTVT.

Only a few counts were recorded for this clonotype. The V and J genes are TRBV7-6 and TRBJ2-1; no definite D call. V lost 5 bases, J lost 1 base, and 12 bases lay in between. The CDR3 extends over 15 amino acids. The germline CDR1 and CDR2 sequences are SGHVS and FNYEAQ. DNA for the CDR3: TGTGCCAGCAGCCCTATTGACTCGTCCTACAATGAGCAGTTCTTC. Translating it yields CASSPIDSSYNEQFF.

The chain couples TRBV27 to TRBJ2-5, with 8 bases identical to TRBD2. Germline V CDR1 and CDR2: MNHEY, SMNVEV (reference sequence). V lost 4 bases to trimming and J lost 4 bases; unmatched junction nucleotides: 5. CDR3 length: 14 amino acids. This CDR3 reads CASSSLAGRETQYF. The DNA of the CDR3 is TGTGCCAGCAGTTCATTAGCGGGAAGAGAGACCCAGTACTTC.

The chain links TRBV7-2 to TRBJ2-5, with a tentative D call TRBD2 (6 bases). Germline V gives CDR1 SGHTA, CDR2 FQGNSA. This CDR3 has 15 amino acids. V gave up 0 bases and J gave up 1 base, with 9 bases separating them. CDR3 region: CASSLAGRPQETQYF. Here the CDR3 DNA reads TGTGCCAGCAGCTTAGCGGGGAGGCCCCAAGAGACCCAGTACTTC.

This chain links TRBV9 with TRBJ2-1, with D tentatively TRBD1 (6 bases). CDR3 length equals 16 residues. The V gene lost 1 base and the J gene lost 0 bases, with 11 bases spanning the gap. Germline V gives CDR1 SGDLS, CDR2 YYNGEE. The CDR3 DNA reads TGTGCCAGCAGCGTACAAGGACAGAGCTCCTACAATGAGCAGTTCTTC. Amino acid sequence: CASSVQGQSSYNEQFF.

About this clonotype itself: Relative to the germline gene, one junction end is altered; a read error may explain this. The V and J genes are TRBV3-1 and TRBJ2-7, with TRBD2 matching 8 bases. CDR3 length equals 14 residues. Germline assignment: CDR1 LGHDT and CDR2 YNNKEL (reference sequence). Here the CDR3 DNA reads TGTGCCAGCGGCCAGCGGGAGAAAGGGTACGAGCAGTACTTC. It is translated as CASGQREKGYEQYF.

The chain is built from TRBV7-2 and TRBJ2-1, with 14 bases lining up with TRBD2. CDR3 size: 17 residues. J lost 5 bases, V lost 5 bases, and 8 bases had no gene match. CDR1 is SGHTA, CDR2 FQGNSA, per germline. The CDR3 region is CASSRTSGRPGDNEQFF. The CDR3 nucleotides are TGTGCCAGCAGCCGGACTAGCGGGAGGCCCGGGGACAATGAGCAGTTCTTC.

This clonotype occurred a few times. The chain combines TRBV5-6 with TRBJ2-1; D tentatively fits TRBD1 or TRBD2 (5 bases each). V was shortened by 4 bases and J by 8 bases, with 13 bases between the two germline ends. Germline loops: CDR1 SGHDT, CDR2 YYEEEE. This CDR3 has 13 amino acids. CDR3 in amino acids: CASSLRDPDEQFF. CDR3 nucleotide sequence: TGTGCCAGCAGCCTCCGGGACCCCGATGAGCAGTTCTTC.

The chain uses TRBV12-3 or TRBV12-4 and TRBJ2-1, with unresolved D. The CDR3 runs 14 residues. The germline V and J ends were trimmed by 6 bases and 5 bases, with 14 bases remaining between them. CDR3 nucleotide sequence: TGTGCCAGCAGCCCCTCACGGAGAGACAATGAGCAGTTCTTC. This gives the protein CASSPSRRDNEQFF.

The chain recombines TRBV6-1 with TRBJ2-2; a weak D match, TRBD2 (5 bases). CDR1 and CDR2 from the germline V gene are MNHNS and SASEGT. Trimming took off 6 bases at V and 4 bases at J, with 12 bases between the two ends. The CDR3 is 14 residues long. CDR3 DNA sequence: TGTGCCAGCAGGGTGACGGGAATCACCGGGGAGCTGTTTTTT. This gives the protein CASRVTGITGELFF.

The chain uses TRBV20-1 and TRBJ2-2, with D perhaps TRBD2 (5 bases). Looked up from germline, CDR1 is DFQATT and CDR2 is SNEGSKA (reference sequence). This CDR3 region has 11 residues. V was trimmed by 7 bases and J by 9 bases, leaving 12 bases between them. CDR3 loop: CSVPGNRELFF. Here the CDR3 DNA reads TGCAGTGTACCGGGAAACAGGGAGCTGTTTTTT.

Only a few counts were recorded for this clonotype. CDR3 loop: CSASTGGGSGNTIYF. The DNA of the CDR3 is TGCAGTGCTAGTACAGGAGGGGGCTCTGGAAACACCATATATTTT. The chain combines TRBV20-1 with TRBJ1-3; weak D call: TRBD1 (6 bases). There are 15 residues in the CDR3. From germline, CDR1 is DFQATT and CDR2 SNEGSKA (reference sequence). V lost 3 bases and J 0 bases, leaving 12 bases between the germline ends.

This clonotype came up many times. The junction and the germline gene differ at one end; a read error may be behind it. This chain connects TRBV5-1 to TRBJ2-7; D is perhaps TRBD1 or TRBD2 (5 bases each). The CDR3 has 13 amino acids. Germline-derived CDR1 and CDR2 are SGHRS and YFSETQ. The CDR3 DNA follows: TGTGCCAGCAGCCGGGACCGATCCTACGAGCAGTACTTC. Its translation: CASSRDRSYEQYF.

The sample holds a few counts of this clonotype. The genes are TRBV19 and TRBJ2-1, with 13 bases that match TRBD2. The V segment lost 6 bases and the J segment 0 bases; nucleotides outside the gene matches: 8. The germline gives CDR1 LNHDA, CDR2 SQIVND (reference sequence). This CDR3 region has 18 residues. Here the CDR3 reads CASSPLAGGPSSYNEQFF. The CDR3 DNA reads TGTGCCAGTAGCCCACTAGCGGGAGGGCCAAGCTCCTACAATGAGCAGTTCTTC.

The J gene is TRBJ1-2, the V gene TRBV12-3 or TRBV12-4; a possible D gene is TRBD1 (6 bases). This CDR3 has 16 residues. Trimming shortened V by 2 bases and J by 4 bases, and 17 bases separated the two germline ends. The CDR3 DNA reads as TGTGCCAGCAGTTTAAGTCGACAGGCTTGGAGCTATGGCTACACCTTC. The encoded protein is CASSLSRQAWSYGYTF.

The chain links TRBV3-1 to TRBJ1-1; 10 positions agree with TRBD1. The CDR3 is made up of 15 amino acids. The germline CDR1 and CDR2 sequences are LGHDT and YNNKEL (reference sequence). With 1 base clipped from V and 1 base from J, the junction kept 0 bases outside the gene matches. The CDR3 DNA follows: TGTGCCAGCAGCCAAGGGACAGGGGGGAACACTGAAGCTTTCTTT. This translates into CASSQGTGGNTEAFF. Using reference TRBV3-1 and TRBJ1-1 for the parts outside the CDR3, the full variable domain is DTAVSQTPKYLVTQMGNDKSIKCEQNLGHDTMYWYKQDSKKFLKIMFSYNNKELIINETVPNRFSPKSPDKAHLNLHINSLELGDSAVYFCASSQGTGGNTEAFFGQGTRLTVV.

The chain couples TRBV11-2 to TRBJ1-3; 9 positions agree with TRBD1. The germline CDR1 and CDR2 sequences are SGHAT and FQNNGV. The trim removed 2 bases at V and 0 bases at J, leaving 5 bases unmatched. The CDR3 loop spans 17 amino acids. The CDR3 bases are TGTGCCAGCAGCTTACAGGGACAGGGTCCCTCTGGAAACACCATATATTTT. Amino acids: CASSLQGQGPSGNTIYF.

As concerns this clonotype: One end of the junction fails to match germline, which may point to a read error. This rearrangement joins TRBV10-3 to TRBJ2-6; D is possibly TRBD1 (6 bases). Germline CDR1 ENHRY, CDR2 SYGVKD. The CDR3 spans 17 residues. The CDR3 loop is CASSERLGAGGANVLTF. The CDR3 bases are TGTGCCAGCAGTGAGCGACTGGGGGCCGGTGGGGCCAACGTCCTGACTTTC.

This clonotype occurred once. This chain links TRBV4-2 with TRBJ1-1, with no clear D. Between the trimmed V and J ends, which lost 4 bases and 0 bases, there was a span of 12 bases. The CDR3 consists of 15 residues. The germline V gene encodes CDR1 LGHNA and CDR2 YNFKEQ. CDR3 residues: CASSPTEGVNTEAFF. In DNA form, the CDR3 reads TGTGCCAGCAGCCCGACCGAAGGAGTGAACACTGAAGCTTTCTTT.

Concerning this clonotype: Mismatch with germline at one junction end may stem from a read error. The genes are TRBV10-3 and TRBJ2-1, with D possibly being TRBD2 (6 bases). From germline, CDR1 is ENHRY and CDR2 SYGVKD. The CDR3 is 14 amino acids. CDR3 in amino acids: CAITVIADYTEQFF. In DNA, the CDR3 is TGTGCCATCACGGTAATAGCGGATTACACTGAGCAGTTCTTC.

This clonotype was observed a few times. The chain employs TRBV6-2 or TRBV6-3 and TRBJ2-5, with TRBD1 matching over 7 bases. Per germline, CDR1 MNHEY and CDR2 SVGEGT. The J segment lost 5 bases and the V segment lost 4 bases, leaving 16 bases of the junction unmatched. This CDR3 is built from 17 residues. The CDR3 loop is CASSSTGAPLGWETQYF. CDR3 in DNA: TGTGCCAGCAGTTCAACAGGGGCCCCCTTGGGTTGGGAGACCCAGTACTTC.